These 17 T cell receptor beta chains were all obtained from the same sample, sequenced in a study of Graves' ophthalmopathy and Graves' hyperthyroidism. Amplification of the TCR beta CDR3 regions used RNA transcripts (as template). Second-round multiplex PCR followed a first-round RT-PCR using HTBI primers. TCRdb redid the calling of the multiplex PCR reads with MiXCR, one entry per CDR3 protein. The sample lists fewer than 250,000 distinct CDR3 sequences, 29% occurring once. The sample taken for sequencing was peripheral blood. The receptors come from a man aged 45-65 years with Graves' ophthalmopathy.

This clonotype was found many times. J is TRBJ1-2 and V is TRBV28; D is uncertain. This CDR3 region has 11 residues. With 5 bases removed from V and 8 bases from J, the gap between germline ends came to 9 bases. CDR1 is MDHEN and CDR2 is SYDVKM in the germline V gene. Here the CDR3 reads CASSLGWGYTF. In DNA form, the CDR3 reads TGTGCCAGCAGTCTCGGTTGGGGCTACACCTTC.

This clonotype was picked up many times. The rearrangement uses TRBV19 and TRBJ2-7, with 7 bases lining up with TRBD2. V lost 7 bases and J lost 0; bases outside the gene matches: 0. The CDR3 is 12 amino acids. Germline V lookup: CDR1 LNHDA, CDR2 SQIVND (reference sequence). This CDR3 is CASTGGSYEQYF. The DNA of the CDR3 is TGTGCCAGTACGGGGGGCTCCTACGAGCAGTACTTC.

This clonotype has at least ten counts. The gene calls are TRBV6-2 or TRBV6-3 and TRBJ2-5; D might be TRBD2 (6 bases). The CDR3 has 16 amino acids. CDR1 and CDR2 from the germline V gene are MNHEY and SVGEGT. Trimming took 5 bases from V and 5 from J, leaving 21 bases between them. CDR3 amino acids: CASSPRGGGHGETQYF. CDR3 DNA sequence: TGTGCCAGCAGTCCCCGGGGAGGCGGACACGGGGAGACCCAGTACTTC.

This clonotype was detected many times. The gene calls are TRBV20-1 and TRBJ2-5; TRBD1 agrees at 12 bases. Germline loops: CDR1 DFQATT, CDR2 SNEGSKA (reference sequence). The CDR3 length is 16 residues. V shed 3 bases and J 4 bases; nucleotides not matched to a gene: 9. CDR3 sequence (DNA): TGCAGTGCTAGTCTCTTCGCGGGACAGGGGGCAGAGACCCAGTACTTC. It is translated as CSASLFAGQGAETQYF.

This clonotype came up many times. The chain uses TRBV5-5 and TRBJ2-2; no firm D call. This CDR3 spans 14 amino acids. Germline CDR1 is SGHKS and CDR2 is YYEKEE (reference sequence). V was clipped by 6 bases and J by 0 bases, with 9 bases between them. CDR3 bases: TGTGCCAGCAACCAACCCCCGAACACCGGGGAGCTGTTTTTT. Translated: CASNQPPNTGELFF.

This clonotype was recorded many times. This chain uses TRBV7-2 with TRBJ2-7; TRBD1 aligns across 9 bases. Per germline, CDR1 SGHTA and CDR2 FQGNSA. The CDR3 totals 16 residues. Trimming took 1 base from V and 2 from J; bases not matched to a gene: 6. The CDR3 sequence: CASSLGGTGSAYEQYF. The CDR3 DNA reads as TGTGCCAGCAGCTTAGGGGGGACAGGGAGCGCCTACGAGCAGTACTTC.

This clonotype was seen just once. V is TRBV6-1 and J is TRBJ1-6; D call uncertain. CDR1 is MNHNS, CDR2 SASEGT, per germline. The CDR3 consists of 15 residues. V lost 4 bases to trimming and J lost 4 bases, with 11 bases between them. CDR3 DNA: TGTGCCAGCAGTGGGCAGCGACCATATAATTCACCCCTCCACTTT. This sequence encodes CASSGQRPYNSPLHF.

In this sample, this clonotype turned up many times. V and J are TRBV6-1 and TRBJ2-7; 7 nucleotides align to TRBD1. The CDR3 is 13 residues long. The J segment lost 0 bases and the V segment lost 8 bases, leaving 4 bases of the junction unmatched. CDR1 is MNHNS and CDR2 is SASEGT in the germline V gene. CDR3 in DNA: TGTGCCAGCCGCCGGGACAGCTCCTACGAGCAGTACTTC. The encoded protein is CASRRDSSYEQYF.

The chain couples TRBV7-8 to TRBJ2-5, with unresolved D. V gave up 5 bases and J gave up 5 bases, with 15 bases separating them. The CDR3 spans 14 residues. Germline lookup yields CDR1 SGHVS and CDR2 FQNEAQ. CDR3 loop: CASSPYLVRETQYF. The CDR3, as DNA: TGTGCCAGCAGCCCCTACCTAGTCAGGGAGACCCAGTACTTC.

This clonotype has ten or more counts. The chain links TRBV29-1 to TRBJ2-7; unclear D gene. CDR1 and CDR2 (germline): SQVTM, ANQGSEA. V was cut by 6 bases and J by 1 base, with 10 bases left in between. The CDR3 spans 12 residues. CDR3 sequence (DNA): TGCAGCGTGATTACAAGTTCCTACGAGCAGTACTTC. Translated, it gives CSVITSSYEQYF.

This clonotype has ten or more counts. A read error may produce the germline difference seen at one junction end. The J gene is TRBJ2-5, the V gene TRBV3-1, with D hard to call. Germline lookup yields CDR1 LGHDT and CDR2 YNNKEL (reference sequence). The CDR3 loop spans 14 amino acids. The CDR3 bases are TGTGCCAGCAGCCAAGTCCCCCCGTCAGAAGGCACCTTTTTC. Its protein is CASSQVPPSEGTFF.

This clonotype showed up many times. The gene calls are TRBV30 and TRBJ1-1, with D unresolved. CDR1 is GTSNPN and CDR2 is SVGIG in the germline V gene (reference sequence). V was cut by 4 bases and J by 2 bases, with 11 bases left in between. The CDR3 contains 13 residues. The CDR3 nucleotides read TGTGCCTGGACCTCACATTACAACACTGAAGCTTTCTTT. Translated: CAWTSHYNTEAFF.

At least ten counts were recorded for this clonotype. The chain uses TRBV7-2 and TRBJ2-5; D is unresolved. CDR1 and CDR2 (germline): SGHTA, FQGNSA. The CDR3 consists of 13 residues. V was pared by 4 bases and J by 7 bases, with 13 bases between. CDR3: CASSSRHLSTQYF. The CDR3 DNA sequence: TGTGCCAGCAGCTCTCGCCATCTCTCGACCCAGTACTTC.

This clonotype has a count of ten or more. V is TRBV29-1 and J is TRBJ2-5; D perhaps matches TRBD1 (6 bases). The length of the CDR3 is 12 residues. In germline, CDR1 is SQVTM, CDR2 ANQGSEA. V was trimmed by 6 bases and J by 5 bases, leaving 13 bases between them. The CDR3 is CSVNRASETQYF. Written as DNA, the CDR3 is TGCAGCGTAAACAGGGCGTCGGAGACCCAGTACTTC.

This clonotype was recorded at least ten times. The rearrangement joins TRBV4-1 to TRBJ1-1; D call uncertain. Germline V gene lookup returns CDR1 MGHRA and CDR2 YSYEKL. Trimming cost V 4 bases and J 2 bases, with 11 bases left between them. This CDR3 has 14 residues. In DNA form, the CDR3 reads TGCGCCAGCAGCCTTTGGACCCGAAACACTGAAGCTTTCTTT. It is translated as CASSLWTRNTEAFF.

This clonotype was seen at least ten times. CDR3 sequence (DNA): TGTGCCAGCAGTGACCGACAGGCCCAGAAGACTGAAGCTTTCTTT. Its protein product is CASSDRQAQKTEAFF. The chain links TRBV6-1 to TRBJ1-1; D is possibly TRBD1 (6 bases). V lost 3 bases and J 5 bases, leaving 16 bases between the germline ends. This CDR3 comprises 15 residues. The germline V gene encodes CDR1 MNHNS and CDR2 SASEGT.

This sequence joins TRBV28 and TRBJ1-2, with no clear D. V was trimmed by 7 bases and J by 7 bases, leaving 19 bases between them. The length of the CDR3 is 14 residues. Looked up from germline, CDR1 is MDHEN and CDR2 is SYDVKM. CDR3 coding DNA: TGTGCCAGCATTTCCCAAGAAGGGATCGGTGGCTACACCTTC. The encoded protein is CASISQEGIGGYTF.